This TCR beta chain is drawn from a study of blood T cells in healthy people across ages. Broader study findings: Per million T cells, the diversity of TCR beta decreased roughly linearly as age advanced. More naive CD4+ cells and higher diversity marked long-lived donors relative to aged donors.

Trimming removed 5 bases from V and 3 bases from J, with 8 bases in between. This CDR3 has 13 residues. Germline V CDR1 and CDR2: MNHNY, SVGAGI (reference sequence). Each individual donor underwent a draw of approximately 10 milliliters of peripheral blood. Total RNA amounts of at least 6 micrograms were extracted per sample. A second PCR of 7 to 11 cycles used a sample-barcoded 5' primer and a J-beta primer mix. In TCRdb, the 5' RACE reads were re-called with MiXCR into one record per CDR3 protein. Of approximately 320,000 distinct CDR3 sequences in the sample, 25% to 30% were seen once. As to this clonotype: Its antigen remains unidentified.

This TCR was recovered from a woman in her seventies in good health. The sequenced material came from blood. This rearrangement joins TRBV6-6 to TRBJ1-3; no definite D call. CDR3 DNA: TGTGCCAGCAGTACCGGGAATGGAAACACCATATATTTT. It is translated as CASSTGNGNTIYF.